This T cell receptor (beta chain) appears in the sequencing data of a study of human T cells and chemical hapten exposure. Specified time point: pre-sensitization, week 0. Indicated treatment: therapeutic diphenylcyclopropenone sensitization with weekly scalp DPC. One entry per CDR3 protein, called by TCRdb with MiXCR from the RACE reads. The sample includes roughly 40,000 distinct CDR3 sequences, roughly 12% of them seen just once. The CDR3 is 15 amino acids. CDR1 is MDHEN and CDR2 is SYDVKM in the germline V gene. The J segment lost 2 bases and the V segment lost 5 bases, leaving 2 bases of the junction unmatched.

The gene calls are TRBV28 and TRBJ2-2; 10 bases map to TRBD2. The receptor was isolated from a woman in her twenties or thirties with alopecia areata. Some clones in this sample may be carry-over from other donors' samples. This material consisted of whole blood, taken in connection with sensitization to the hapten diphenylcyclopropenone (DPC). The DNA of the CDR3 is TGTGCCAGCAGTCTAGCGGGGGTAAACACCGGGGAGCTGTTTTTT. It specifies CASSLAGVNTGELFF. The complete variable domain, with remaining parts taken from reference TRBV28 and TRBJ2-2, reads DVKVTQSSRYLVKRTGEKVFLECVQDMDHENMFWYRQDPGLGLRLIYFSYDVKMKEKGDIPEGYSVSREKKERFSLILESASTNQTSMYLCASSLAGVNTGELFFGEGSRLTVL.